This T cell receptor (beta chain) originates from a study of cytomegalovirus exposure and HLA in healthy donors (dated by TCRdb to the late 2010s). Context from the whole study: According to a later analysis, the roughly 120 validation repertoires were produced on the same platform as the roughly 600 repertoires of the first cohort. High-throughput TCR immunosequencing, statistical association of individual TCRs with disease status, and machine learning were combined to predict cytomegalovirus infection status. A separate validation cohort of about 110 different subjects was used in addition to the 666-subject first cohort. The study aimed to test whether cataloging public T cell receptors could reveal signatures of past pathogen exposure. Summary of the overall study and its limitations: While some public TCRs were present in many individuals, most TCR sequences turned up only very rarely across donors. Of the cluster scores, about 94% were above 0 in a later analysis, which found that TCRs clustered in the first cohort also tended to co-occur in the 95 to 150 validation repertoires. The classifier was reported to diagnose cytomegalovirus status with high specificity and sensitivity in both the original and validation cohorts. Three of the identified cytomegalovirus-associated TCR beta chains were confirmed in vitro to be specific for cytomegalovirus antigens. The authors suggested that the approach could potentially be generalized to other disease states and immunological phenotypes. The validation cohort had no HLA typing available for a later analysis, so co-occurrence within that cohort was assessed over all 120 or so repertoires. A total of fewer than 200 TCR beta chains were listed by the study as associated with cytomegalovirus.

The junction shows trimming of 5 bases on V and 1 base on J, and the gene matches do not reach 2 bases of it. Based on the germline V gene, the CDR1 and CDR2 sequences are KGHSH and LQKENI. Inclusive of the bounding cysteine and phenylalanine, the CDR3 is 14 residues long. This entry keeps only the CDR3 DNA: 42 bases, framed from base 1. Donors formed part of the validation cohort, which comprised 120 subjects and was distinct from the first cohort of roughly 600 subjects. With regard to this clone: Its antigen is still unknown. No clone much larger than this one lies a single base away; base qualities are absent.

The library was made by the immunoSEQ multiplex PCR assay. In the original analysis: To diagnose cytomegalovirus status from the catalog of TCR beta chain sequences, a statistical classification framework was built. TCRdb took over this immuneACCESS table, retaining in-frame rearrangements with V and J assigned. Such tables are incomplete; in checked studies, under half of the missing clones stem from an unresolved V gene, and the remainder is unexplained. That table furnishes V, J and clone size, whereas the DNA furnished D and trimming. The sample data list 300,000 to 350,000 clones, and roughly 88% of these were observed just once. The ten largest account for over 0.9% of the sample.

The rearranged segments are TRBV18 and TRBJ1-1, with TRBD1 matching 9 junction bases. The source is a man in his thirties or forties in good health and CMV-seronegative. Source material: PBMCs. The CDR3 region: CASSVGQGNTEAFF. The sequence in DNA is TGTGCCAGCTCAGTGGGACAGGGGAACACTGAAGCTTTCTTT.